This T cell receptor beta chain was obtained from a study of blood T cell repertoires in COVID-19 (dated by TCRdb to 2020 to 2021). In terms of the full investigation: Samples covering the acute and convalescent phases of COVID-19 were provided by collaborators in the United States, Italy and Spain. The prospective study material was composed of cDNA or gDNA derived from T cells, B-cell-depleted T cells, or PBMCs. Subjects who had been exposed to COVID-19, were actively infected with it, or had recovered from it provided the deeply sampled blood TCRbeta repertoires that made up the dataset. A freely available public database, intended as a resource for researchers studying the immune response to SARS-CoV-2, is where the repertoires were released. The samples were drawn from two sources: the first 160 participants of the ongoing ImmuneRACE study, and 1,200 or so subjects contributed by 6 global collaborators. Sample metadata almost always included a de-identified subject ID, COVID-19 status, age in years and sex. Where available, HLA class I and class II types were obtained from metadata supplied by the sample provider rather than from assay-based typing.

In the prospective study, participants were roughly 18 to 90 years old, resided in 24 geographic areas of the United States, and were enrolled through a virtual design. In the prospective study, participants were assigned to cohorts based on the clinical history participants reported in a screening survey and a study questionnaire. In the prospective study, mobile phlebotomists collected whole blood, serum and a nasopharyngeal or oropharyngeal swab from each participant. Additional blood draws and questionnaires over a 2-month period could optionally be provided by prospective study participants. Blood samples from the prospective study were shipped frozen or at room temperature prior to DNA extraction. TCRbeta CDR3 regions were amplified from genomic DNA by means of the immunoSEQ Assay, a bias-controlled multiplex PCR. As for the authors' bioinformatics: Within the assay, amplification of reference gene primers was used to estimate how many nucleated cells each sample contained. To quantify the absolute abundance of each unique TCRbeta CDR3 rearrangement, sequence reads were collapsed and filtered. For each sample, productive Simpson clonality was calculated as the square root of Simpson's diversity index across productive rearrangements. Entries here come from immuneACCESS through TCRdb and include only in-frame sequences with V and J called. Some clones fail to appear in such tables; in the studies checked, an unresolved V gene covers under half of the shortfall, and the cause of the remainder is unknown. V and J calls and clone size are given by that table; D and trimming were obtained from the DNA. Counted in this sample were some 140,000 clones; about four fifths of them appeared once. Under 5.5% of the sample is in the top ten clones.

CDR1 and CDR2 are read off the germline V gene (reference sequence) as GTSNPN and SVGIG. Compared with germline, V lacks 2 bases and J lacks 8 bases; bases without a gene match: 6. The CDR3, cysteine through phenylalanine, is 13 amino acids long. Only the CDR3 part of the read is kept: 39 bases, read in frame from the first base. The full study reports these points: How much clinical and demographic metadata was included differed by source and by participant, and the metadata was provided uncurated.

As to this clone: This clone's antigen is unknown. No base quality values were provided; no much bigger clone lies one nucleotide off.

The sample was PBMCs or T cells enriched from blood (not recorded which). The TCR sequence derives from a man between 40 and 49 years old with acute COVID-19. The V gene is TRBV30 and the J gene is TRBJ1-5; 7 bases in between match TRBD1. The DNA is TGTGCCTGGAGTACGGGACAGTGGGAGCCCCAGCATTTT. This codes for CAWSTGQWEPQHF.